Listed here are 10 T cell receptor beta chains from one sample, sequenced in a study of cytomegalovirus exposure and HLA in healthy donors (dated by TCRdb to 2015 to 2018). Library prep was done by the immunoSEQ multiplex PCR assay. For the multiplex PCR, a mixture combining 60 forward primers for TCR Vbeta segments and 13 reverse primers for TCR Jbeta segments was used. TCRdb re-hosts the immuneACCESS table, in-frame sequences only. Its copies lack some clones; in the studies checked, an unresolved V gene accounts for under half of them, and the cause for the rest is not known. For this sample the table gives tens of thousands of clones, of which more than 80% were detected only once. 1.5% of the sample is held by the ten biggest clonotypes. The source material was PBMCs. The receptors here all came from a man aged 25-40 years in good health and CMV-seropositive.

CDR3 coding DNA: TGTGCCAGCACCGGGAGCACTGAAGCTTTCTTT. It is translated as CASTGSTEAFF. The V gene is TRBV28, the J gene TRBJ1-1; D call uncertain. The CDR3 is 11 amino acids. Trimming pared 7 bases from V and 4 bases from J, leaving 7 bases between. CDR1 is MDHEN and CDR2 is SYDVKM in the germline V gene.

This sequence joins TRBV2 and TRBJ2-5, with TRBD2 matching 13 bases. V shed 6 bases, J shed 5 bases, and the junction held 3 bases outside the gene matches. CDR3 length: 14 amino acids. Germline-derived CDR1 and CDR2 are SNHLY and FYNNEI. The CDR3 bases are TGTGCCAGCAGACAACTAGCGGGGGGGGAGACCCAGTACTTC. This sequence encodes CASRQLAGGETQYF.

The V call is TRBV4-1, the J call TRBJ2-7; tentative D call: TRBD1 (5 bases). The CDR3 contains 13 residues. V lost 3 bases and J lost 3, with 9 bases in between. Germline lookup yields CDR1 MGHRA and CDR2 YSYEKL. This chain's CDR3 is CASSHPQGYEQYF. The CDR3 DNA reads TGCGCCAGCAGCCATCCCCAGGGCTACGAGCAGTACTTC.

This chain connects TRBV6-5 to TRBJ2-3, with 8 bases matching TRBD2. This CDR3 spans 14 amino acids. Germline loops: CDR1 MNHEY, CDR2 SVGAGI. The V and J ends lost 6 bases and 12 bases, in that order; junction bases with no gene match: 14. This CDR3 reads CASSADRDSGNQYF. In nucleotides, the CDR3 is TGTGCCAGCAGCGCGGACCGTGATAGCGGGAATCAGTATTTT.

The rearrangement joins TRBV4-1 to TRBJ2-7; weak D call: TRBD2 (5 bases). V dropped 0 bases and J dropped 3 bases, with 15 bases sitting between them. The CDR3 totals 16 residues. Germline V lookup: CDR1 MGHRA, CDR2 YSYEKL. The CDR3: CASSQDTSGRNYEQYF. The CDR3 nucleotides are TGCGCCAGCAGCCAAGATACAAGCGGCCGGAACTACGAGCAGTACTTC.

This clone was seen more than once but under ten times. This chain joins TRBV4-1 and TRBJ2-1; no reliable D call. Looked up from germline, CDR1 is MGHRA and CDR2 is YSYEKL. Trimming pared 4 bases from V and 0 bases from J, leaving 13 bases between. This CDR3 contains 16 residues. The CDR3 DNA follows: TGCGCCAGCAGCCCTCTTTCGGTTGGCTCCTACAATGAGCAGTTCTTC. Protein sequence: CASSPLSVGSYNEQFF.

This clone came up a few times. The chain recombines TRBV28 with TRBJ1-5, with D possibly being TRBD1 (6 bases). Germline assignment: CDR1 MDHEN and CDR2 SYDVKM. V was cut by 6 bases and J by 4 bases, with 16 bases left in between. The CDR3 loop spans 15 amino acids. As DNA, the CDR3 is TGTGCCAGCAGCCAGGGCAGGGGCCGGAATCAGCCCCAGCATTTT. Its protein is CASSQGRGRNQPQHF.

CDR3 in amino acids: CASSRPGSPDYGYTF. The CDR3 bases are TGTGCCAGCAGCCGGCCGGGAAGCCCAGACTATGGCTACACCTTC. V and J are TRBV6-5 and TRBJ1-2; D gene unclear. The V end lost 6 bases, the J end lost 3 bases, and 17 bases lay between the germline ends. CDR3 size: 15 residues. Germline CDR1 is MNHEY and CDR2 is SVGAGI.

The chain links TRBV5-4 to TRBJ2-7; TRBD1 matches 9 bases. CDR1 is SGHNT and CDR2 is YYREEE in the germline V gene (reference sequence). The CDR3 loop spans 15 amino acids. The V gene end was trimmed by 4 bases and the J gene end by 2 bases; junction bases not matched to a gene: 7. For the CDR3, the DNA is TGTGCCAGCAGCCCGAAGGGACAGGGAGCCTACGAGCAGTACTTC. It encodes CASSPKGQGAYEQYF.

The V call is TRBV5-1, the J call TRBJ2-5, with 10 positions matching TRBD1. The V segment lost 7 bases and the J segment 3 bases; nucleotides outside the gene matches: 0. The CDR3 is 12 amino acids. The V gene's germline CDR1 is SGHRS and CDR2 YFSETQ. CDR3 region: CASGTGEETQYF. The CDR3 DNA is TGCGCCAGCGGGACAGGGGAAGAGACCCAGTACTTC.